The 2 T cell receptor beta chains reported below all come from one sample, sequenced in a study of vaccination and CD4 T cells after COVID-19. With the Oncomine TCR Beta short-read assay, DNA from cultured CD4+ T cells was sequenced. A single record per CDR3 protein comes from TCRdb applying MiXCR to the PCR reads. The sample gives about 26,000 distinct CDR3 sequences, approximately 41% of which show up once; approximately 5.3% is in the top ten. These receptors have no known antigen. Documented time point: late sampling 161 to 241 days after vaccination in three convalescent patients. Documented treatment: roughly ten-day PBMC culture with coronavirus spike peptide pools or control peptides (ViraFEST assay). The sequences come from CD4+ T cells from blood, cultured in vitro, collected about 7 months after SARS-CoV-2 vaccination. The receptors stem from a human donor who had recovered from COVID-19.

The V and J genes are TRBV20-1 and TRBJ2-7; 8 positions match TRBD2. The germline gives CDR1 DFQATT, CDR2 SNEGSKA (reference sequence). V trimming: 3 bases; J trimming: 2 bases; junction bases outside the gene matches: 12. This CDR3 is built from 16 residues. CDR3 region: CSASNRPGLGAYEQYF. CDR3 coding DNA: TGCAGTGCTAGCAACAGACCGGGACTAGGGGCCTACGAGCAGTACTTC.

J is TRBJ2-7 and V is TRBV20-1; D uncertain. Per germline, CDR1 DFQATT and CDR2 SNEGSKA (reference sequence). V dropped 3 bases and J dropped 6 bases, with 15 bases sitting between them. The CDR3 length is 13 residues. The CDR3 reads CSARVRQKGEQYF. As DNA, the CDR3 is TGCAGTGCTAGGGTGCGCCAAAAGGGCGAGCAGTACTTC.